The sequence of this T cell receptor (beta chain) was determined in a study of shared clonotypes between healthy human individuals. Study-wide results and caveats: Sequencing depth was expected to affect clonotype sharing among donors. Naive subsets usually exceeded memory subsets in estimated richness. With four donors compared, 4% to 5% of naive CD4 clonotypes were shared.

Produced via immunoSEQ multiplex PCR; TCRdb's table is partial and in-frame only. Among approximately 1,500,000 clones listed, around 97% were seen once. Comments on this clone: Its antigen is not known.

Into CD45RA+ naive and CD45RA-negative memory subsets, the CD4+ cells were split. The germline V and J ends were trimmed by 3 bases and 5 bases, with 11 bases remaining between them. This CDR3 comprises 14 residues. Germline assignment: CDR1 WSHSY and CDR2 SAAADI. V gene TRBV10-2 combines with J gene TRBJ1-5; maybe TRBD1 (6 bases). The specimen sequenced was naive CD4+ T cells sorted from blood. Subset indicated: CD45RA+ positively selected. The clonotype comes from a man aged 30 to 39 in good health. The CDR3 spells CASSEGGIDQPQHF. CDR3 DNA sequence: TGCGCCAGCAGTGAAGGGGGTATTGATCAGCCCCAGCATTTT.